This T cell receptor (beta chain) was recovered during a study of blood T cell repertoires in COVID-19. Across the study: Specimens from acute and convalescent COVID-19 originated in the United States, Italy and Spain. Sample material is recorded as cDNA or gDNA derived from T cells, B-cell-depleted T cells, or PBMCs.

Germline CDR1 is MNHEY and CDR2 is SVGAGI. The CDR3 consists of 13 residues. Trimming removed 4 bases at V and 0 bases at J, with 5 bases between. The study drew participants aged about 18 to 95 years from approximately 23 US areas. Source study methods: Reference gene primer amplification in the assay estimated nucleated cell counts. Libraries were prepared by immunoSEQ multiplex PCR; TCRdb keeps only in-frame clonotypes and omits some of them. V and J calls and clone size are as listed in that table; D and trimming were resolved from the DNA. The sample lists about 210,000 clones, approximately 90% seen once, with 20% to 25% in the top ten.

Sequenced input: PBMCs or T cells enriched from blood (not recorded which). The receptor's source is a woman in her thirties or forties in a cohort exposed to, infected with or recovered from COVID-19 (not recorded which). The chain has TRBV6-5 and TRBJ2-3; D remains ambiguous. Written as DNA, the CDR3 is TGTGCCAGCAGTTCCGAGAGCACAGATACGCAGTATTTT. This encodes CASSSESTDTQYF.